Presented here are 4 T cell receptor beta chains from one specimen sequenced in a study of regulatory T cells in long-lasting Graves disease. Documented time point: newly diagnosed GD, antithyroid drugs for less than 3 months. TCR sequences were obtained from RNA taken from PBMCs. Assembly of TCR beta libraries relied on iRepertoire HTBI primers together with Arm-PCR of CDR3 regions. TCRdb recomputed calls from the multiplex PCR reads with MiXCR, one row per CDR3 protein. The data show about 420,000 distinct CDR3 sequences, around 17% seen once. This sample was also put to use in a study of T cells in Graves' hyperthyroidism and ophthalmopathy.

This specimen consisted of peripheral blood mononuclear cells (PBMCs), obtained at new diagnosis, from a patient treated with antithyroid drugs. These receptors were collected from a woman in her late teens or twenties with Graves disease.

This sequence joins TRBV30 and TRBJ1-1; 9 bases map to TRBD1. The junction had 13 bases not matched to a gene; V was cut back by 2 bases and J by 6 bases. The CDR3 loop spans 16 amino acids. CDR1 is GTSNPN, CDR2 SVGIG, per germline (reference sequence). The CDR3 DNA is TGTGCCTGGAGTTTCTCTAGGACAGGGGCGGGGGCTGAAGCTTTCTTT. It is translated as CAWSFSRTGAGAEAFF.

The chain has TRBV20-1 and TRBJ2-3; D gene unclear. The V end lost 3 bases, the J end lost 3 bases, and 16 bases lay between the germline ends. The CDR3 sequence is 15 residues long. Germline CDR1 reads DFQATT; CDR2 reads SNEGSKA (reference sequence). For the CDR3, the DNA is TGCAGTGCTAGGAACAGTATCGGTAGAACAGATACGCAGTATTTT. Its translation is CSARNSIGRTDTQYF.

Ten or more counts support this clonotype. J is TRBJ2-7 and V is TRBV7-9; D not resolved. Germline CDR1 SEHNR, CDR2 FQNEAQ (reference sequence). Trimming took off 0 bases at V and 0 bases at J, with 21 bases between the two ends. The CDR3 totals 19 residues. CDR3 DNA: TGTGCCAGCAGCTTAGCGAAGGTAGTGGCGGTCCCAAGCTCCTACGAGCAGTACTTC. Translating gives CASSLAKVVAVPSSYEQYF.

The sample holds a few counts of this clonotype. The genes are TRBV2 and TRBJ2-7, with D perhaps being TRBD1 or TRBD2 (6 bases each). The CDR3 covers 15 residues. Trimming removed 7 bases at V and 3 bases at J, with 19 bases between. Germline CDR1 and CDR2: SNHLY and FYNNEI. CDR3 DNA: TGTGCCAGCATGCAGGGGACTGGTGTCAACTACGAGCAGTACTTC. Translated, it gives CASMQGTGVNYEQYF.